The rows below give T cell receptor beta chains drawn from one sample of a study of tumor-infiltrating lymphocytes in primary liver carcinoma. TCRdb passed the multiplex PCR reads through MiXCR, listing each CDR3 protein once. The sample consists of 310,000 or so distinct CDR3 sequences, around 60% of them appearing once. The sequencing input was peripheral blood. These receptors were taken from a man aged 35-49 years with primary liver carcinoma and hepatitis B virus infection. Each CDR3 is given with its conserved first and last residue. A D gene is named only where the DNA matches it firmly. Expanded clones get a size class; other rows say once, few or many, or leave the size out.

>-|TRBJ2-2|-|TRBV11-2
TGTGCTAGCAGCTTAGTCAAGAGCACCGGGGAGCTGTTTTTT
CASSLVKSTGELFF
>-|TRBJ2-5|TRBD1|TRBV9
TGTGCCAGCAGCGAGACAGGGGGCGGTGAGACCCAGTACTTC
CASSETGGGETQYF
>many|TRBJ2-6|-|TRBV28
TGTGCCAGTACCGGGGCCAACGTCCTGACTTTC
CASTGANVLTF
>few|TRBJ1-1|-|TRBV5-1
TGCGCCAGCAGCTTGGGACAGCAAAACACTGGAGCTTTCTTT
CASSLGQQNTGAFF
>-|TRBJ1-2|-|TRBV5-5
TGTACCAGCAGCTTGGCCGAGGAGTATGGCTACACCTTC
CTSSLAEEYGYTF
>-|TRBJ2-2|-|TRBV11-3
TGTGCCAGCAGCCAGCACAGGGTTTCCGGGGACATGTTTTTT
CASSQHRVSGDMFF
>-|TRBJ2-2|TRBD1|TRBV11-2
TGTGCCAGCAGCTTACTTGGAGCGAACACAGGGGAGCCGTTTTTT
CASSLLGANTGEPFF
>once|TRBJ2-7|-|TRBV6-2/TRBV6-3
TGTGCCAGCAGTTCCACAGGTCCCGGGCAGTACTTC
CASSSTGPGQYF
>-|TRBJ2-3|TRBD1|TRBV5-1
TGCGCCAGCAGCCAGGACAGGCAACCAGATACGCAGTATTTT
CASSQDRQPDTQYF
>-|TRBJ2-3|-|TRBV11-2
TGTGCCAGCAGCTTCGGTGGGTTTCGCGAAAAATCTGCTTTT
CASSFGGFREKSAF
>once|TRBJ1-2|-|TRBV6-5
TGTGCCAGCAGTCGTAACCCCAGGTCTAACTATGGCTACACCTTC
CASSRNPRSNYGYTF
>few|TRBJ2-1|TRBD2|TRBV6-5
TGTGCCAGCACGCGGAGCACTAGCGGGAGGGATGAGCAGTTCTTC
CASTRSTSGRDEQFF
>-|TRBJ2-2|TRBD1|TRBV7-9
TGTGTCAGCAGCTTAGAGGGGGCCGACGGGGACCTGTTTTTT
CVSSLEGADGDLFF
>-|TRBJ2-7|-|TRBV11-2
TGTGGCAGCAGCTTAGAATTGCATTTTAAATCGTTCGAGCAGTACTTC
CGSSLELHFKSFEQYF
>-|TRBJ2-1|-|TRBV11-2
TGTGCCAGCAGCTTAAGGGCCACTGATAGTGGGAGATCCGATGAGCTGTTCTTC
CASSLRATDSGRSDELFF
>-|TRBJ2-3|-|TRBV29-1
TGCAGTGGTAGTGTGCTTAGCACAGATACGCAGTATTTT
CSGSVLSTDTQYF
>many|TRBJ2-1|-|TRBV10-3
TGTGCCATCAGCTCCTCTTCCAATGAGCAGTTCTTC
CAISSSSNEQFF
>-|TRBJ2-7|TRBD2|TRBV6-6
TGTGCCAGCATCGACGAGACTAGCGGGAACTACGAGCAGTACTTC
CASIDETSGNYEQYF
>-|TRBJ2-7|-|TRBV28
TGTGCCAGCAGTTTAGAGGCCCTACCCTACGAGCAGTACTTC
CASSLEALPYEQYF
>many|TRBJ2-2|TRBD2|TRBV5-5
TGTGCCAGCAGCTTATTTCTCGCGGGAGAAGGGGAGCTGTTTTTT
CASSLFLAGEGELFF
>-|TRBJ1-5|TRBD1|TRBV6-2/TRBV6-3
TGTGCCAGCATCACCCAAGGGGGCGCCTACAATCAGCCCCAGCATTTT
CASITQGGAYNQPQHF
>-|TRBJ1-2|-|TRBV28
TGTGCCAGCAGTTTGGTCGGGGGAAGTGGCTACACCTTC
CASSLVGGSGYTF
>-|TRBJ2-5|-|TRBV5-5
TGTGCCAGCAGCTTATCATGGACCCGGGTGGAGACCCAGTACTTC
CASSLSWTRVETQYF
>-|TRBJ2-1|-|TRBV29-1
TGCAGCATAGAACCCCTGGACGTCGGCGATGAGCAGTTCTTC
CSIEPLDVGDEQFF
>-|TRBJ2-5|TRBD2|TRBV11-1
TGTGCCAGCAGCCGGGGGGTCGGGGAAGAGATGACCCAGTACTTC
CASSRGVGEEMTQYF
>-|TRBJ2-2|-|TRBV11-2
TGTGCCAGCAGCTTAAAGGTTAATGCGGACACCGAGGAGCTGTTTTTT
CASSLKVNADTEELFF